This T cell receptor beta chain appears in the sequencing data of a study of chemoradiotherapy in HPV16-positive cancers. Across the whole study: Candidate HPV-specific T-cell clones and common TCR motifs came from functional assays in two HPV16-positive patients.

In regard to this clone: Antigen specificity is unknown.

The CDR3 contains 13 residues. Germline CDR1 reads SGHAT; CDR2 reads FQNNGV. V lost 3 bases and J lost 4, with 8 bases in between. Only in-frame clones appear in the TCRdb table, and some are missing; sequencing was by immunoSEQ multiplex PCR. The table has 30,000 to 35,000 clones, around 77% seen once. Regarding the study as a whole: Candidate HPV-specific clones and E7-related TCR motifs grew in tumor during treatment. The functional HPV-specific definition rests on just a couple of HPV16-positive patients. In HPV16-positive patients, HPV-responsive T-cell expansion tracked better recurrence-free survival.

The material was blood, obtained from a patient who underwent chemoradiotherapy. The source of this sequence is a human donor with HPV-associated anogenital cancer. The rearrangement links TRBV11-2 to TRBJ2-3; no clear D gene. This CDR3 reads CASSFTTPDTQYF. The DNA for the CDR3 is TGTGCCAGCAGCTTCACAACCCCAGATACGCAGTATTTT.